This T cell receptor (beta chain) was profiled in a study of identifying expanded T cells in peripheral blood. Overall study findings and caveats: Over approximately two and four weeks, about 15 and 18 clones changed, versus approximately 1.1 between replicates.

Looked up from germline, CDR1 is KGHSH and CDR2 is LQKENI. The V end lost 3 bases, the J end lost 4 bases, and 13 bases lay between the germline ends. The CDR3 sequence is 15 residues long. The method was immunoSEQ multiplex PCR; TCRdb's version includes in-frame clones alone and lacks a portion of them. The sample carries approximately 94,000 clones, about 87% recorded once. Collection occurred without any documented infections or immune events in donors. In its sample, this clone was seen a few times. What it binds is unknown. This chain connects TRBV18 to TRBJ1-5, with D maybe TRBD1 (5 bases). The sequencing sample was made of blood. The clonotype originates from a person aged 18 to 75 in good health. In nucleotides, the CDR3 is TGTGCCAGCTCACCTCTGTCGGGACCTAATCAGCCCCAGCATTTT. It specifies CASSPLSGPNQPQHF.